This T cell receptor beta chain was observed in a study of beta chain features in type 1 diabetes. Study outcomes and limitations: Within each of all four CD4+ subsets, Type 1 diabetes patients had TCRB CDR3s that were moderately but significantly shorter. Researchers caution that PCR might favor shorter templates, equally among patients and controls.

Expressed TCRB transcripts were sequenced, since all the RNA that had been isolated was reverse transcribed. TCRdb keeps only in-frame clones here, not all; method: immunoSEQ multiplex PCR. The table has about 700,000 clones, about an eighth seen once. Deletions cut 7 bases from V and 2 bases from J, with 14 bases between. The CDR3 loop spans 13 amino acids. Germline V lookup: CDR1 SQVTM, CDR2 ANQGSEA. This clone was seen more than once but under ten times. The antigen is not known. This clonotype was obtained from a man aged 18 to 35 with type 1 diabetes. The rearrangement links TRBV29-1 to TRBJ1-1, with D unclear. Material: naive CD4+ T cells from blood. CDR3 bases: TGCAGCGCCACGACTAGCGTAAACACTGAAGCTTTCTTT. This translates into CSATTSVNTEAFF.